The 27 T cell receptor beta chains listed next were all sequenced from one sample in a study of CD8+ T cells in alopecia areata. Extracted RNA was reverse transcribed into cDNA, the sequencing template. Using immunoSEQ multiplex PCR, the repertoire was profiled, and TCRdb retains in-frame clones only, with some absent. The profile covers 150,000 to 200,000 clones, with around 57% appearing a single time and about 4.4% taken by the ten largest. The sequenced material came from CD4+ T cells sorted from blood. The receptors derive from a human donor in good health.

This chain's CDR3 is CASRFDTGELFF. CDR3 sequence (DNA): TGCGCCAGCAGGTTTGACACCGGGGAGCTGTTTTTT. V and J are TRBV5-1 and TRBJ2-2; unclear D gene. Trimming cost V 5 bases and J 3 bases, with 5 bases left between them. This CDR3 comprises 12 residues. The germline V gene encodes CDR1 SGHRS and CDR2 YFSETQ.

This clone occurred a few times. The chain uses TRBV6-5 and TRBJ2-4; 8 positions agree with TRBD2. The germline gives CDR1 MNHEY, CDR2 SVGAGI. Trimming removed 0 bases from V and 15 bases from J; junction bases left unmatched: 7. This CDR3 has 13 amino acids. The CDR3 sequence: CASSYSEHSGVYF. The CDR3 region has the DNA TGTGCCAGCAGTTACTCAGAACATAGCGGGGTGTACTTC.

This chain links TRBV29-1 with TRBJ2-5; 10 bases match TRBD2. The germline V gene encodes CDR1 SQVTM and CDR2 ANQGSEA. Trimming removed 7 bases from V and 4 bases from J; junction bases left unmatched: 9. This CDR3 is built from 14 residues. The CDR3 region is CSALASGSRETQYF. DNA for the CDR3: TGCAGCGCCCTCGCTAGCGGGAGTAGAGAGACCCAGTACTTC.

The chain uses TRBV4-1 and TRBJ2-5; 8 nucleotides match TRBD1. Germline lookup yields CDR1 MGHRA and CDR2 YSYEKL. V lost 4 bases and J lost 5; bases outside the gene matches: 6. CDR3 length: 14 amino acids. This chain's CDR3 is CASSRTGHGETQYF. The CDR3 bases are TGCGCCAGCAGCCGGACAGGGCATGGGGAGACCCAGTACTTC.

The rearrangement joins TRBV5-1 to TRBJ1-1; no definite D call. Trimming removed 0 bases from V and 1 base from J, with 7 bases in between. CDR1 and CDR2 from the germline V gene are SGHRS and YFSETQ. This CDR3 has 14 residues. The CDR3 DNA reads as TGCGCCAGCAGCTTGGGGGCTGCGAACACTGAAGCTTTCTTT. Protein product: CASSLGAANTEAFF.

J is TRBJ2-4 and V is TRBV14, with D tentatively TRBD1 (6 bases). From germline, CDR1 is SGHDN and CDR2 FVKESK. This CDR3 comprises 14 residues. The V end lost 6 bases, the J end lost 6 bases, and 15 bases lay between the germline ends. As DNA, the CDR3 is TGTGCCAGCAGGCGAGCAGGGGCCGGAAACATTCAGTACTTC. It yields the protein CASRRAGAGNIQYF.

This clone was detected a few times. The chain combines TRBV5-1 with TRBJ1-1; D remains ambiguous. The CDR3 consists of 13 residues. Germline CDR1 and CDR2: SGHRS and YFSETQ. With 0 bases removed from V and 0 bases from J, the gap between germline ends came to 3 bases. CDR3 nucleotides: TGCGCCAGCAGCTTGGAGCTGAACACTGAAGCTTTCTTT. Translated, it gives CASSLELNTEAFF.

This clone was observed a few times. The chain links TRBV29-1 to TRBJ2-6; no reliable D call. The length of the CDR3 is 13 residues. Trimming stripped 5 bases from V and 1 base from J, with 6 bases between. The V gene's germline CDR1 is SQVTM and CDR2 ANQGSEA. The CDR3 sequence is CSVLRSGANVLTF. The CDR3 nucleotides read TGCAGCGTTCTCAGATCTGGGGCCAACGTCCTGACTTTC. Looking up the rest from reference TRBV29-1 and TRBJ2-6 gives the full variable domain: SAVISQKPSRDICQRGTSLTIQCQVDSQVTMMFWYRQQPGQSLTLIATANQGSEATYESGFVIDKFPISRPNLTFSTLTVSNMSPEDSSIYLCSVLRSGANVLTFGAGSRLTVL.

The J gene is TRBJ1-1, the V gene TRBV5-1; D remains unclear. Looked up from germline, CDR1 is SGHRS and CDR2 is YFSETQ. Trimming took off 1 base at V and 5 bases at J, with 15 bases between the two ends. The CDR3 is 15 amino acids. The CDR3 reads CASSLMTIGNTEAFF. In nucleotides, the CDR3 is TGCGCCAGCAGCTTGATGACCATCGGAAATACTGAAGCTTTCTTT.

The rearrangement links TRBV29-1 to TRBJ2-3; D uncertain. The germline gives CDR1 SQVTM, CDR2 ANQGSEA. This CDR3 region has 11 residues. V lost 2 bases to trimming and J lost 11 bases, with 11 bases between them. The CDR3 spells CSVERAAGQYF. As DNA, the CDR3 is TGCAGCGTTGAAAGAGCCGCCGGGCAGTATTTT.

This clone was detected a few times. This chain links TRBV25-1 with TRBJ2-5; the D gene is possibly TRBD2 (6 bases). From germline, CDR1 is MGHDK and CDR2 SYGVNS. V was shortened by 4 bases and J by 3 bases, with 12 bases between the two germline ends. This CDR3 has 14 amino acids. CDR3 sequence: CASSVPSAKETQYF. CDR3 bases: TGTGCCAGCAGTGTTCCTAGCGCTAAAGAGACCCAGTACTTC. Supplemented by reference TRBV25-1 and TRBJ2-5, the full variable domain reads EADIYQTPRYLVIGTGKKITLECSQTMGHDKMYWYQQDPGMELHLIHYSYGVNSTEKGDLSSESTVSRIRTEHFPLTLESARPSHTSQYLCASSVPSAKETQYFGPGTRLLVL.

In nucleotides, the CDR3 is TGTGCCAGCAGCGTAGCCGACACACGGGTGAACACTGAAGCTTTCTTT. Its protein product is CASSVADTRVNTEAFF. The V and J genes are TRBV9 and TRBJ1-1; D is unclear. The CDR3 has 16 residues. Germline V gene lookup returns CDR1 SGDLS and CDR2 YYNGEE. Trimming pared 0 bases from V and 0 bases from J, leaving 12 bases between.

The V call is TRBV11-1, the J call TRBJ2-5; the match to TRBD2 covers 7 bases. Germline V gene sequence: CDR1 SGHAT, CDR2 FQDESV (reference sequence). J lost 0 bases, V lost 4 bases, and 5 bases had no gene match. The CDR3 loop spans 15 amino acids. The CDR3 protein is CASSSGGIHQETQYF. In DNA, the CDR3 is TGTGCCAGCAGCTCCGGGGGGATCCACCAAGAGACCCAGTACTTC.

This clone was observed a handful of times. This CDR3 reads CAWSVKRRYNQPQHF. The CDR3 DNA is TGTGCCTGGAGTGTAAAGCGCAGATACAATCAGCCCCAGCATTTT. The chain combines TRBV30 with TRBJ1-5; no reliable D call. The V end was cut by 0 bases, the J end by 3 bases, with 12 bases between. This CDR3 is built from 15 residues. CDR1 GTSNPN and CDR2 SVGIG come from the germline V gene (reference sequence).

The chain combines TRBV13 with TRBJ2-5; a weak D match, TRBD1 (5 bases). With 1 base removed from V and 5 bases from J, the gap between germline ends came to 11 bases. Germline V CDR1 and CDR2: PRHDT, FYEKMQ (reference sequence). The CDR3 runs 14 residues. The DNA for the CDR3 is TGTGCCAGCAGCTTAGCGTCTAACAGGGAGACCCAGTACTTC. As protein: CASSLASNRETQYF.

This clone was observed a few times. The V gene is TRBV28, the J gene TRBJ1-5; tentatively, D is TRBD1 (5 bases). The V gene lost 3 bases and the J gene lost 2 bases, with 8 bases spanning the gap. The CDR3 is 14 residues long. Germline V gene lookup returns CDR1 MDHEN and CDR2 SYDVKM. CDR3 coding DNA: TGTGCCAGCAGTTTGGGGCATGGCAATCAGCCCCAGCATTTT. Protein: CASSLGHGNQPQHF. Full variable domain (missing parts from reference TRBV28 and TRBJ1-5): DVKVTQSSRYLVKRTGEKVFLECVQDMDHENMFWYRQDPGLGLRLIYFSYDVKMKEKGDIPEGYSVSREKKERFSLILESASTNQTSMYLCASSLGHGNQPQHFGDGTRLSIL.

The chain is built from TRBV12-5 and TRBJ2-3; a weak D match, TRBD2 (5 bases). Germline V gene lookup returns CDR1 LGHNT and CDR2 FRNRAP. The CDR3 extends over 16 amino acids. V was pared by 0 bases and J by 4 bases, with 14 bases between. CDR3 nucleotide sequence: TGTGCTAGTGGTTTGGTTATCGATCGGCGGGCAGATACGCAGTATTTT. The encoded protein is CASGLVIDRRADTQYF.

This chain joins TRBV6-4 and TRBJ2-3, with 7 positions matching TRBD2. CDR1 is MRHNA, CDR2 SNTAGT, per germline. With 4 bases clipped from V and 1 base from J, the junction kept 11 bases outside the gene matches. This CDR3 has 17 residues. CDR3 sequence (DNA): TGTGCCAGCAGTGTGAGGGGCGGGGGAATCGGCACAGATACGCAGTATTTT. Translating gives CASSVRGGGIGTDTQYF.

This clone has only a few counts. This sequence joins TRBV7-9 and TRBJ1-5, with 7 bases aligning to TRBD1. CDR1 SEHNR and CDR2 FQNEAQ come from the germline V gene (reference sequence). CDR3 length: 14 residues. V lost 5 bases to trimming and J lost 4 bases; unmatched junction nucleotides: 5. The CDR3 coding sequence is TGTGCCAGCAGCCAGGGGGTATCGAATCAGCCCCAGCATTTT. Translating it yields CASSQGVSNQPQHF.

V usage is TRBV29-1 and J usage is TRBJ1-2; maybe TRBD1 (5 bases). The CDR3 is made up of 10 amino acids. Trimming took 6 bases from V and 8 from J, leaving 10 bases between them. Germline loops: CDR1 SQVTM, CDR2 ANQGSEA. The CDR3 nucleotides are TGCAGCGTCGGAGGGGAGGGCTACACCTTC. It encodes CSVGGEGYTF.

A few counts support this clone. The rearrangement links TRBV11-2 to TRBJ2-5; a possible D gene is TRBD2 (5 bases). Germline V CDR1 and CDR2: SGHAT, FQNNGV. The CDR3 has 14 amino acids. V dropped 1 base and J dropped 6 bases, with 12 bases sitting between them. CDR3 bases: TGTGCCAGCAGCTTAGCCCAGGAGGTGAAGACCCAGTACTTC. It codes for CASSLAQEVKTQYF.

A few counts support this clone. The CDR3 DNA is TGTGCCAGCAGCTTTCAAGCGGGAGTTGAGCAGTTCTTC. It specifies CASSFQAGVEQFF. The V and J genes are TRBV7-2 and TRBJ2-1; 8 positions agree with TRBD2. With V trimmed by 3 bases and J by 9 bases, 4 bases remained unmatched. Germline CDR1 SGHTA, CDR2 FQGNSA. The CDR3 sequence is 13 residues long.

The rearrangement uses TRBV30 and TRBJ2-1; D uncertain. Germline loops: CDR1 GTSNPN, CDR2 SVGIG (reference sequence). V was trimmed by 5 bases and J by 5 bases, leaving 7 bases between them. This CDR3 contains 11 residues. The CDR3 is CAWGRNNEQFF. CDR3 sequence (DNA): TGTGCCTGGGGGCGTAACAATGAGCAGTTCTTC.

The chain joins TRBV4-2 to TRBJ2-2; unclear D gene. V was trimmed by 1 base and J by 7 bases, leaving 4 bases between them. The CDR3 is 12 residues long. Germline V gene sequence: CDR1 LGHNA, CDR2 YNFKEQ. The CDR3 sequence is CASSQGLGELFF. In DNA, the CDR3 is TGTGCCAGCAGCCAAGGCCTCGGGGAGCTGTTTTTT.

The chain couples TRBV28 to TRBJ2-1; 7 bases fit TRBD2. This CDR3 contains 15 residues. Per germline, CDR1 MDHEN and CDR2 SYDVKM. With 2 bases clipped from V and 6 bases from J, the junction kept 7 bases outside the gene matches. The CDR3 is CASSLGLAELNEQFF. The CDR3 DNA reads TGTGCCAGCAGTTTAGGCCTAGCGGAACTCAATGAGCAGTTCTTC.

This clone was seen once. The CDR3 loop is CASSPREESGNTIYF. CDR3 in DNA: TGCGCCAGCAGCCCGAGGGAGGAGTCTGGAAACACCATATATTTT. The J gene is TRBJ1-3, the V gene TRBV5-1; D gene uncertain. This CDR3 comprises 15 residues. The germline gives CDR1 SGHRS, CDR2 YFSETQ. Trimming pared 4 bases from V and 1 base from J, leaving 12 bases between. Based on the CDR3 plus reference TRBV5-1 and TRBJ1-3, the full variable domain is KAGVTQTPRYLIKTRGQQVTLSCSPISGHRSVSWYQQTPGQGLQFLFEYFSETQRNKGNFPGRFSGRQFSNSRSEMNVSTLELGDSALYLCASSPREESGNTIYFGEGSWLTVV.

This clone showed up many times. The chain's CDR3 is CASSKGTGGNQPQHF. CDR3 in DNA: TGTGCCAGCAGCAAAGGGACAGGGGGCAATCAGCCCCAGCATTTT. The V and J genes are TRBV21-1 and TRBJ1-5; the table assigns TRBD1, which was not confirmed against the DNA. TRBV21-1 corresponds to a pseudogene. The CDR3 consists of 15 residues.